The source of this T cell receptor beta chain is a study of CD8 T cells in ankylosing spondylitis. Notes on the study in general: Prior literature has documented some motif variants in synovial fluid and blood from reactive arthritis. Reportedly, matched ankylosing spondylitis synovial fluid was significantly enriched for disease-linked clones. A TCR beta motif of eight or nine highly homologous variants seemed to mark ankylosing spondylitis blood.

For TCR beta, libraries came from quantitative 5'-RACE with molecular barcodes. In TCRdb, the 5' RACE reads were re-called with MiXCR into one record per CDR3 protein. The data contain over 700,000 distinct CDR3 sequences, roughly 19% of them seen just once; the ten biggest clones take up approximately 18%. Losses at the gene ends were 3 bases for V and 8 bases for J; bases not matched to a gene: 4. CDR3 size: 13 residues. Notes on this clonotype: Its specificity is not known.

The sequenced sample consisted of blood, either unsorted or a sorted T cell fraction (not recorded which). This receptor was taken from a male donor with ankylosing spondylitis. The chain uses TRBV12-3 or TRBV12-4 and TRBJ1-5; TRBD1 matches at 7 bases. The CDR3 sequence: CASSFEGAKPQHF. Here the CDR3 DNA reads TGTGCCAGCAGTTTTGAGGGGGCCAAGCCCCAGCATTTT.